This paragraph covers one T cell receptor (beta chain) sequence. The antigen it recognizes is unknown. No base qualities exist here, and no much larger clone lies one base off it. The CDR3 spans 15 residues, from the cysteine through the phenylalanine. Just CDR3 DNA is preserved here, 45 bases in frame from base 1. CDR1 and CDR2 were assigned from the germline V gene as KGHSH and LQKENI. Relative to germline, V is 0 bases shorter and J is 8 bases shorter, with 13 bases between their ends. The data derive from a study of metastatic and nonmetastatic thyroid tumors (dated by TCRdb to 2020 to 2021). For the wider study: The researchers compared repertoires between peripheral blood samples and tumor or nodule tissue samples from patients with malignant or benign thyroid disease.

The library was built by means of PCR. Sequencing used an Illumina HiSeq 4000. High-throughput sequencing was used to profile the TCR beta-chain CDR3 region of each patient. Per the source publication's procedure: CDR3 differences across clinicopathological groups were used to build a classifier for discriminating distant-metastatic papillary thyroid cancer patients. Repertoire diversity was assessed with the Shannon index, and tumor-blood repertoire similarity with the Morisita-Horn index. TCRdb trimmed the raw reads at Q25, called clones with MiXCR and kept productive beta chains. TCRdb, rather than the study authors, made the V and J calls. Counted in this sample were about 15,000 clones; 25% to 30% of them appeared once. The biggest ten clones account for 45% to 50% of the sample. No patient had received any treatment before thyroid surgery. Using T-cell receptor beta sequencing, the researchers looked back retrospectively at clinical samples from patients, gathered between about 2011 and 2018.

What the work shows at the level of the full study, not this receptor alone: In both blood and tumor samples, TCR beta diversity was reported to be significantly higher in malignant tumors than in benign nodules.

Here the chain combines TRBV18 and TRBJ1-4, with a weak D call of TRBD1 (5 bases match). The TCR comes from a male donor with papillary thyroid cancer or a benign thyroid nodule (not recorded which). Some clones in this sample may be carry-over from other donors' samples. The sequenced sample was tumor tissue. In nucleotides, the sequence is TGTGCCAGCTCACCACCAGCCGGGGCCGGGGAAAAACTGTTTTTT. Translated, this gives CASSPPAGAGEKLFF. Supplemented by the reference TRBV18 and TRBJ1-4 proteins around the CDR3, the complete variable domain is NAGVMQNPRHLVRRRGQEARLRCSPMKGHSHVYWYRQLPEEGLKFMVYLQKENIIDESGMPKERFSAEFPKEGPSILRIQQVVRGDSAAYFCASSPPAGAGEKLFFGSGTQLSVL.